Here is one TCR beta chain with its context. Its antigen target is currently unknown. Base quality data are lacking; no much larger clone is found one base away. TCRbeta CDR3 regions were amplified from genomic DNA by means of the immunoSEQ Assay, a bias-controlled multiplex PCR. The authors' pipeline ran thus. The number of nucleated cells in each sample was estimated by amplification of reference gene primers within the assay. To quantify the absolute abundance of each unique TCRbeta CDR3 rearrangement, sequence reads were collapsed and filtered. For each sample, productive Simpson clonality was calculated as the square root of Simpson's diversity index over productive rearrangements. The table was pulled from immuneACCESS by TCRdb, which kept in-frame rearrangements only. Such tables lose some clones; where checked, under half of the loss comes from unresolved V genes, and the rest has no known cause. V, J and clone size are those of that table, while D and trimming were read from the DNA. Across this sample there are hundreds of thousands of clones, with roughly 85% seen only once. The ten largest clones represent roughly 2.2% of the sample.

The sample comes from a study of blood T cell repertoires in COVID-19 (dated by TCRdb to 2020 to 2022). Turning to the overall study: Collaborator samples came from the United States, Italy and Spain and covered acute and convalescent phases of COVID-19. The material from the prospective study consisted of cDNA or gDNA derived from T cells, B-cell-depleted T cells, or PBMCs. Deeply sampled blood TCRbeta repertoires from subjects exposed to, actively infected with, or recovered from COVID-19 were included in the dataset. The repertoires were released in a freely available public database meant as a resource for research on the immune response to SARS-CoV-2. Samples were obtained from the ongoing ImmuneRACE study (first 160 participants) and from roughly 1,300 subjects provided by 6 global collaborators. The sample metadata nearly always contained a de-identified subject ID, COVID-19 status, age in years and sex. Where available, HLA class I and class II types were obtained from metadata supplied by the sample provider rather than from assay-based typing.

The CDR1 and CDR2 encoded by the germline V gene (reference sequence) are LGHDT and YNNKEL. V lost 4 bases and J lost 3 bases, and the count of bases not matched to a germline gene is 7. From its cysteine to its phenylalanine, the CDR3 spans 15 amino acids. Only the CDR3 portion is preserved as DNA: 45 bases, with reading frame beginning at the first base. Participants in the prospective study were aged roughly 18 to 100 years, lived in some 24 United States geographic areas, and enrolled through a virtual design. To assign participants to cohorts, the prospective study relied on clinical history that participants themselves reported in a screening survey and a study questionnaire. Recovered participants in ImmuneRACE Cohort 3 were defined by two consecutive negative NP/OP PCR tests, clearance by a healthcare professional, or resolution of symptoms. Mobile phlebotomists in the prospective study collected whole blood, serum and a nasopharyngeal or oropharyngeal swab from every participant. Participants in the prospective study had the option to provide additional blood draws and questionnaires over a 2-month period. Blood samples from the prospective study were shipped frozen or at room temperature prior to DNA extraction.

The full study reports these points: Clinical and demographic metadata were provided uncurated, with the amount varying by source and participant.

The sequence is built from TRBV3-1 (or the pseudogene TRBV3-2) and TRBJ1-1, with 8 central nucleotides matching TRBD1. This receptor was obtained from a man in his thirties or forties who had recovered from COVID-19. The sample consisted of PBMCs or T cells enriched from blood (not recorded which). The CDR3 sequence is CASSLSGGWDTEAFF. The bases read TGTGCCAGCAGCCTTTCAGGGGGCTGGGACACTGAAGCTTTCTTT.